This T cell receptor (beta chain) was sequenced during a study of T cell responses to AZD1222 COVID-19 vaccine. Study as a whole: It was second doses at about 4 or about 12 weeks that were pooled.

Produced via immunoSEQ multiplex PCR; TCRdb's table is partial and in-frame only. The sample contains about 120,000 clones, roughly 90% of which appear only once. The CDR3 covers 16 residues. Germline CDR1 and CDR2: MNHNY and SVGAGI (reference sequence). V dropped 6 bases and J dropped 6; count of bases not matched to a gene: 11. The study's findings and limits: Among those given AZD1222, only 6 or 7 were seropositive at baseline.

In regard to this clone: Antigen unknown.

The chain employs TRBV6-6 and TRBJ2-1; 10 nucleotides match TRBD2. The TCR originated in an adult in good health. The sequencing here drew on peripheral blood, taken on day 0 of AZD1222 vaccination. The CDR3 DNA sequence: TGTGCCAGCAGGGATTTAGCGGGAGGATCAGTCAATGAGCAGTTCTTC. It is translated as CASRDLAGGSVNEQFF.